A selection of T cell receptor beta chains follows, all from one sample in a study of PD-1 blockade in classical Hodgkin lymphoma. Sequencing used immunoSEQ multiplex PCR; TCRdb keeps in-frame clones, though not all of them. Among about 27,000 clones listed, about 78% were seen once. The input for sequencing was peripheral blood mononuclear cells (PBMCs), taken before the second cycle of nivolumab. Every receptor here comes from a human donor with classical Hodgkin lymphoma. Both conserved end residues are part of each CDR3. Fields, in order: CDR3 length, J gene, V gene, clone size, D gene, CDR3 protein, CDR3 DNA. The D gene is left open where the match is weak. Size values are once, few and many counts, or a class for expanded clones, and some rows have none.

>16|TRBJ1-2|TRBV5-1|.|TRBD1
CASSLVGGQLDYGYTF
TGCGCCAGCAGCCTGGTGGGGGGACAGTTGGACTATGGCTACACCTTC
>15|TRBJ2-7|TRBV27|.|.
CASSLFTRQGDEQYF
TGTGCCAGCAGTTTGTTTACGAGGCAGGGAGACGAGCAGTACTTC
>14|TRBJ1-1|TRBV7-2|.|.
CASSLTIRWADSKF
TGTGCCAGCAGCTTAACTATACGGTGGGCAGACAGTAAATTT
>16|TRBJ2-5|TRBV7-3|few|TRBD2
CASSPGLAGFRETQYF
TGTGCCAGCAGCCCAGGACTAGCGGGGTTCCGGGAGACCCAGTACTTC
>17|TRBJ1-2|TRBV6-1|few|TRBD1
CASSEERTRDSLYGYTF
TGTGCCAGCAGTGAAGAACGCACAAGGGACAGCCTCTATGGCTACACCTTC
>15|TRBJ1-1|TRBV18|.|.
CASSPRIAGSTEAFF
TGTGCCAGCTCACCACGAATCGCGGGGAGCACTGAAGCTTTCTTT
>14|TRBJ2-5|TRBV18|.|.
CASSPPSQQETQYF
TGTGCCAGCTCACCACCGTCACAGCAAGAGACCCAGTACTTC
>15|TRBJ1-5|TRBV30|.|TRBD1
CAWSYRTGTYQPQHF
TGTGCCTGGAGCTACCGGACAGGGACCTATCAGCCCCAGCATTTT
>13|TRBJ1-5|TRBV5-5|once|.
CASSQDSNQPQHF
TGTGCCAGCAGCCAGGACAGCAATCAGCCCCAGCATTTT
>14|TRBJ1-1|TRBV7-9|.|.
CASSPTSGGTEAFF
TGTGCCAGCAGCCCGACGAGCGGGGGCACTGAAGCTTTCTTT
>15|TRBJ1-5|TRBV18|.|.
CASSPQRGTDQPQHF
TGTGCCAGCTCACCACAACGGGGTACGGATCAGCCCCAGCATTTT
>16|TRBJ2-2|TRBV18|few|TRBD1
CASSPPRQGPTGELFF
TGTGCCAGCTCACCACCGAGACAGGGACCCACCGGGGAGCTGTTTTTT
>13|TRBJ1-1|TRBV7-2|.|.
CASKTQANTEAFF
TGTGCCAGCAAAACACAGGCGAACACTGAAGCTTTCTTT
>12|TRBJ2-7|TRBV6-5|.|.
CASRASVGEQYF
TGTGCCAGCAGGGCATCGGTGGGCGAGCAGTACTTC
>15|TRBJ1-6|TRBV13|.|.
CASSLGGPGRSPLHF
TGTGCCAGCAGCCTCGGGGGGCCGGGCCGCTCACCCCTCCACTTT
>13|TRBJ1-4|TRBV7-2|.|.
CASSRGSNEKLFF
TGTGCCAGCAGCCGGGGGTCTAATGAAAAACTGTTTTTT
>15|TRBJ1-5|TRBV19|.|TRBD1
CASRWDRGSNQPQHF
TGTGCCAGTAGGTGGGACAGGGGTAGCAATCAGCCCCAGCATTTT
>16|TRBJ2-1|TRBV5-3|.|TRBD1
CARSQIDRGRVDEQFF
TGTGCCAGAAGCCAAATTGACAGGGGGCGCGTCGATGAGCAGTTCTTC
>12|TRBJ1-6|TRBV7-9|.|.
CASSLASGPLHF
TGTGCCAGCAGCTTAGCCTCCGGGCCCCTCCACTTT
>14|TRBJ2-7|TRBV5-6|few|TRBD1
CASSLRDREGEQYF
TGTGCCAGCAGCCTCCGGGACAGGGAGGGCGAGCAGTACTTC
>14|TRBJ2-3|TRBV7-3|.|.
CASSQRLQSDTQYF
TGTGCCAGCAGCCAAAGACTCCAGTCAGATACGCAGTATTTT
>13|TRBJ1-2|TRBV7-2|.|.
CASSSGQNYGYTF
TGTGCCAGCAGCTCTGGACAGAACTATGGCTACACCTTC
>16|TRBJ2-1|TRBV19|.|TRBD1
CASSIGSGQGVYEQFF
TGTGCCAGTAGTATCGGGAGCGGACAGGGGGTCTATGAGCAGTTCTTC
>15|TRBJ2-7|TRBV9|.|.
CASSFRDTVTYEQYF
TGTGCCAGCAGCTTTCGGGACACCGTAACCTACGAGCAGTACTTC
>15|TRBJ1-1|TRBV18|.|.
CASSPRQSMNTEAFF
TGTGCCAGCTCACCAAGGCAGAGCATGAACACTGAAGCTTTCTTT
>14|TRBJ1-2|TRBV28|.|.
CASTPPQGKHGYTF
TGTGCCAGCACTCCCCCCCAGGGGAAACATGGCTACACCTTC
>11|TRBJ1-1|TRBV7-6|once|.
CAINRGMEAFF
TGTGCCATCAATCGGGGGATGGAAGCTTTCTTT
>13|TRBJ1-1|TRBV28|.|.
CASSSGGHTEAFF
TGTGCCAGCAGTTCAGGAGGGCACACTGAAGCTTTCTTT
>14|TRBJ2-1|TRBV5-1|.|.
CASSPPPTYNEQFF
TGCGCCAGCAGCCCTCCCCCCACCTACAATGAGCAGTTCTTC
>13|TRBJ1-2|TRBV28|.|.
CASGGRTGEGYTF
TGTGCCAGCGGGGGTCGGACGGGTGAAGGCTACACCTTC
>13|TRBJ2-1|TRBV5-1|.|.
CASSLGPYNEQFF
TGCGCCAGCAGCTTGGGCCCGTACAATGAGCAGTTCTTC
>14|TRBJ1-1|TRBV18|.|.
CASSPATMNTEAFF
TGTGCCAGCTCACCGGCGACGATGAACACTGAAGCTTTCTTT
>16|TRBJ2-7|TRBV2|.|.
CASSLANTGLNYEQYF
TGTGCCAGCAGCTTAGCTAATACAGGCCTGAACTACGAGCAGTACTTC
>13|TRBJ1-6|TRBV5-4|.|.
CASSGSGRSPLHF
TGTGCCAGCAGCGGCTCAGGGCGTTCACCCCTCCACTTT
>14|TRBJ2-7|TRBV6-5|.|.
CASSSPRTNYEQYF
TGTGCCAGCAGTTCTCCAAGAACCAACTACGAGCAGTACTTC
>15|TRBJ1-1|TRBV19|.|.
CASSAAVLLNTEAFF
TGTGCCAGTAGTGCGGCAGTGTTGTTGAACACTGAAGCTTTCTTT
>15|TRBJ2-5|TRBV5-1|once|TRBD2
CASSSSGSGQETQYF
TGCGCCAGCAGCTCCAGTGGTAGCGGGCAAGAGACCCAGTACTTC
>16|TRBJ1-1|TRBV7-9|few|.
CASTQQAGVGFTEAFF
TGTGCCAGCACCCAACAAGCGGGGGTAGGTTTCACTGAAGCTTTCTTT
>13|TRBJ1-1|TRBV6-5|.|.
CASSYQGIPEAFF
TGTGCCAGCAGTTATCAGGGGATTCCTGAAGCTTTCTTT